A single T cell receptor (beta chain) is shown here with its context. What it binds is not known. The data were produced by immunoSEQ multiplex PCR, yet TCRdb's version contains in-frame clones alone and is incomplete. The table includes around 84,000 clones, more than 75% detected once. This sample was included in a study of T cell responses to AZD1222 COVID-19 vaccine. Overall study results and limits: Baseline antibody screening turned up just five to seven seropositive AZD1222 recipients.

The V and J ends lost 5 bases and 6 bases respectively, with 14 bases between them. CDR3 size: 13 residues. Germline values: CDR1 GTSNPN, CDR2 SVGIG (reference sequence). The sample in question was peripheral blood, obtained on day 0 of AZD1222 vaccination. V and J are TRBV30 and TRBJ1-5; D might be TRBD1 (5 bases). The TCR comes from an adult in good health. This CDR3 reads CAWGTAASQPQHF. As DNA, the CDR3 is TGTGCCTGGGGGACGGCGGCTAGTCAGCCCCAGCATTTT.